The rows below give T cell receptor beta chains drawn from one sample of a study of blood T cell repertoires in COVID-19. Only in-frame clones appear in the TCRdb table, and some are missing; sequencing was by immunoSEQ multiplex PCR. The sample includes about 120,000 clones, 90% of them seen just once. Sequences were obtained from peripheral blood. The receptors were gathered from a woman aged 60 to 75 with COVID-19, enrolled during active disease. The CDR3 runs from the conserved cysteine through the conserved F or W. D genes are given only for firm matches. Clone size is shown for a subset of rows, as once, few, many or a class of expanded clone.

>-|TRBV5-6|once|TRBJ1-3
CASSWSGFGNTIYF
TGTGCCAGCAGCTGGTCAGGGTTCGGAAACACCATATATTTT
>TRBD1|TRBV3-1/TRBV3-2|once|TRBJ1-1
CASSHGWDRGRTEAFF
TGTGCCAGCAGCCATGGCTGGGACAGGGGGAGGACTGAAGCTTTCTTT
>-|TRBV19|-|TRBJ2-3
CASSIGQTTDTQYF
TGTGCCAGTAGTATAGGACAGACCACAGATACGCAGTATTTT
>-|TRBV12-5|-|TRBJ2-7
CASGWVIVGGYEQYF
TGTGCTAGTGGTTGGGTGATCGTCGGGGGATACGAGCAGTACTTC
>-|TRBV27|-|TRBJ1-6
CASSSYTGTESPLHF
TGTGCCAGCAGTTCGTACACCGGGACTGAGTCACCCCTCCACTTT
>-|TRBV3-1/TRBV3-2|-|TRBJ1-2
CASSLTANYGYTF
TGTGCCAGCAGTCTGACAGCTAACTATGGCTACACCTTC
>-|TRBV10-3|-|TRBJ1-2
CAISDDTYGYTF
TGTGCCATCAGTGACGACACCTATGGCTACACCTTC
>-|TRBV7-6|-|TRBJ2-7
CASSRGPEDSYEQYF
TGTGCCAGCAGCAGGGGTCCCGAGGATTCCTACGAGCAGTACTTC
>-|TRBV5-4|-|TRBJ2-2
CASNRGGLGGTGELFF
TGTGCCAGCAACCGTGGAGGCCTGGGTGGCACCGGGGAGCTGTTTTTT
>-|TRBV27|few|TRBJ2-7
CASSLSWAPSYEQYF
TGTGCCAGCAGTTTATCGTGGGCCCCTTCCTACGAGCAGTACTTC
>TRBD1|TRBV7-2|-|TRBJ1-5
CASSSRQGEGPQHF
TGTGCCAGCAGCTCTAGACAGGGGGAAGGACCCCAGCATTTT
>-|TRBV9|-|TRBJ1-1
CASSLRGQHTEAFF
TGTGCCAGCAGCTTAAGAGGACAGCACACTGAAGCTTTCTTT
>-|TRBV18|-|TRBJ2-5
CASSPTAGQQETQYF
TGTGCCAGCTCACCGACTGCTGGTCAGCAAGAGACCCAGTACTTC
>TRBD1|TRBV7-2|-|TRBJ2-1
CASSLGTGGHNEQFF
TGTGCCAGCAGCTTAGGGACAGGGGGCCACAATGAGCAGTTCTTC
>-|TRBV5-1|-|TRBJ2-6
CASSFGGLGANVLTF
TGCGCCAGCAGCTTCGGGGGGCTTGGGGCCAACGTCCTGACTTTC
>-|TRBV5-4|few|TRBJ2-7
CASSLGWRDSSYEQYF
TGTGCCAGCAGCTTGGGTTGGCGGGACAGTTCCTACGAGCAGTACTTC
>TRBD1|TRBV4-3|many|TRBJ1-3
CASSPPQPQSQGASSGNTIYF
TGCGCCAGCAGCCCACCACAACCCCAAAGTCAGGGGGCAAGCTCTGGAAACACCATATATTTT
>-|TRBV3-1/TRBV3-2|-|TRBJ1-3
CASSPMAGASSGNTIYF
TGTGCCAGCAGCCCCATGGCAGGGGCCAGCTCTGGAAACACCATATATTTT
>TRBD2|TRBV9|-|TRBJ2-1
CASSPLVSGDESSYNEQFF
TGTGCCAGCAGCCCTCTAGTTAGCGGGGATGAAAGCTCCTACAATGAGCAGTTCTTC
>TRBD2|TRBV7-6|-|TRBJ2-4
CASSYSRLAGGPAKNIQYF
TGTGCCAGCAGCTACTCGCGGCTAGCGGGGGGGCCAGCCAAAAACATTCAGTACTTC
>TRBD1|TRBV7-9|once|TRBJ2-2
CASSLTGYTGELFF
TGTGCCAGCAGCCTGACAGGGTACACCGGGGAGCTGTTTTTT
>-|TRBV6-2/TRBV6-3|-|TRBJ2-3
CASSYSIGSPDTQYF
TGTGCCAGCAGTTACTCAATAGGTAGCCCAGATACGCAGTATTTT
>TRBD2|TRBV19|few|TRBJ2-7
CASSTHSLAGLISYEQYF
TGTGCCAGTAGTACTCACTCCTTAGCGGGGTTAATCTCCTACGAGCAGTACTTC
>TRBD2|TRBV4-1|-|TRBJ2-5
CASSPTPPRASGGGETQYF
TGCGCCAGCAGCCCTACCCCCCCCCGGGCTAGCGGAGGAGGAGAGACCCAGTACTTC